Included here is one T cell receptor beta chain sequence, with context. Antigen specificity is unknown. The sample comes from a study of T cells expressing NK-cell markers. General study points: These clonotypes additionally ranked first within the CD3+CD56-NKG2C+ fraction of a handful of donors.

Per the germline V gene, CDR1 is LGHNA and CDR2 is YNFKEQ. The CDR3 covers 16 residues. TCRdb reprocessed the 5' RACE reads, keeping one entry per CDR3 protein, no DNA. The listing contains 550,000 or so distinct CDR3 sequences. Source material: blood T cells: a sorted CD56 or NKG2C T cell subset, CD4+ or CD8+ T cells, or bulk PBMC T cells (not recorded which). The TCR comes from a man aged 18 to 35 in good health. This rearrangement joins TRBV4-2 to TRBJ2-7; the D call from TCRdb, TRBD1, cannot be confirmed without DNA. This chain's CDR3 is CASSQDRGDSYSEQYF.